Below, 24 T cell receptor beta chains from the same sample are listed, as sequenced in a study of spatial heterogeneity in lung cancer. TCRdb called the 5' RACE reads again in MiXCR, with one record for every CDR3 protein. There are 7,600 or so distinct CDR3 sequences in the sample; around 7% occur only once, and roughly 73% lies in the top ten. The time point here: sample taken at primary tumor resection. This specimen consisted of PBMCs, obtained at surgery. Receptor source: a male donor with early-stage non-small cell lung cancer.

This clonotype was recorded at least ten times. The chain employs TRBV30 and TRBJ2-3; 9 nucleotides agree with TRBD1. This CDR3 has 14 amino acids. J gave up 6 bases and V 3 bases, and 7 bases lay outside the gene matches. CDR1 is GTSNPN and CDR2 is SVGIG in the germline V gene (reference sequence). DNA for the CDR3: TGTGCCTGGAGCAGACAGGGGGGGGTGGATACGCAGTATTTT. Protein: CAWSRQGGVDTQYF.

By share, this clonotype ranks as medium-sized. The chain recombines TRBV7-2 with TRBJ2-3; D not resolved. CDR1 SGHTA and CDR2 FQGNSA come from the germline V gene. Trimming cost V 2 bases and J 0 bases, with 6 bases left between them. This CDR3 spans 14 amino acids. CDR3 region: CASSLTASTDTQYF. In DNA, the CDR3 is TGTGCCAGCAGCTTAACGGCGAGCACAGATACGCAGTATTTT.

In this sample, this clonotype is medium-sized (0.01 to 0.1%). The CDR3 coding sequence is TGTGCCACCAGTTCCGGGACAGGACGCTCTGGGGCCAACGTCCTGACTTTC. Protein sequence: CATSSGTGRSGANVLTF. The rearrangement joins TRBV24-1 to TRBJ2-6; 8 positions match TRBD1. Losses at the gene ends were 6 bases for V and 0 bases for J; bases not matched to a gene: 6. Per germline, CDR1 KGHDR and CDR2 SFDVKD. The CDR3 has 17 amino acids.

The chain recombines TRBV6-5 with TRBJ2-2; 12 nucleotides line up with TRBD1. CDR3 length equals 17 residues. Looked up from germline, CDR1 is MNHEY and CDR2 is SVGAGI. V gave up 4 bases and J gave up 4 bases; unmatched junction bases: 7. The CDR3 DNA reads as TGTGCCAGCAGTTCCCCCGGGACAGGGGGCTCCACCGGGGAGCTGTTTTTT. Translation: CASSSPGTGGSTGELFF.

There are many counts of this clonotype. The rearrangement joins TRBV6-1 to TRBJ1-5; TRBD1 might be the D (6 bases). This CDR3 region has 15 residues. Germline CDR1 reads MNHNS; CDR2 reads SASEGT. V was cut by 0 bases and J by 5 bases, with 11 bases left in between. The CDR3 DNA follows: TGTGCCAGCAGTGAAGCGGTGGCAGGGGATCAGCCCCAGCATTTT. It codes for CASSEAVAGDQPQHF.

Many counts were recorded for this clonotype. The chain joins TRBV11-2 to TRBJ2-1; possibly TRBD1 for D (6 bases). The length of the CDR3 is 15 residues. Trimming removed 2 bases at V and 7 bases at J, with 15 bases between. Germline CDR1 reads SGHAT; CDR2 reads FQNNGV. CDR3 sequence reads: CASSLTGRGGNEQFF. CDR3 sequence (DNA): TGTGCCAGCAGCTTAACTGGCAGGGGTGGGAATGAGCAGTTCTTC.

By its share, this clonotype is medium-sized. This chain uses TRBV10-3 with TRBJ2-3; D is perhaps TRBD2 (6 bases). Germline V gives CDR1 ENHRY, CDR2 SYGVKD. Deletions cut 10 bases from V and 0 bases from J, with 14 bases between. The CDR3 loop spans 14 amino acids. The CDR3 sequence: CATRLGTSTDTQYF. Written as DNA, the CDR3 is TGTGCCACTCGACTAGGAACTAGCACAGATACGCAGTATTTT.

Of note for this clonotype: A much larger clone differs from this one at a single base, so this may be a read error. The J gene is TRBJ2-2, the V gene TRBV18; D gene unclear. Germline V CDR1 and CDR2: KGHSH, LQKENI. The CDR3 has 15 residues. CDR3 amino acids: CTSSPGEANTGELFF. The CDR3 DNA sequence: TGTACCAGCTCACCTGGGGAAGCGAACACCGGGGAGCTGTTTTTT.

This clonotype occurred many times. The chain links TRBV3-1 to TRBJ1-6; D gene ambiguous. V was trimmed by 0 bases and J by 2 bases, leaving 8 bases between them. CDR1 is LGHDT and CDR2 is YNNKEL in the germline V gene (reference sequence). The CDR3 length is 16 residues. CDR3 sequence reads: CASSQDAGPYNSPLHF. CDR3 in DNA: TGTGCCAGCAGCCAAGACGCGGGCCCCTATAATTCACCCCTCCACTTT.

This chain connects TRBV3-2 to TRBJ2-2; the table's D call TRBD2 went unverified against the DNA. TRBV3-2 is a known pseudogene. The CDR3 spans 20 residues. CDR3 nucleotides: TGTGCCAGCAGCCAACAACAGGGGGCGACTAGCGGGAGGCTCACCGGGGAGCTGTTTTTT. It translates to CASSQQQGATSGRLTGELFF.

This clonotype showed up many times. This chain uses TRBV7-8 with TRBJ2-2, with D possibly TRBD2 on 6 matching bases. CDR3 length: 14 residues. Germline loops: CDR1 SGHVS, CDR2 FQNEAQ. V gave up 5 bases and J gave up 3 bases, with 10 bases separating them. CDR3 sequence (DNA): TGTGCCAGCAGCCCAAGGAGGGACACCGGGGAGCTGTTTTTT. As protein: CASSPRRDTGELFF.

This clonotype was detected many times. The gene calls are TRBV5-1 and TRBJ2-1; D might be TRBD1 (6 bases). The V and J ends lost 0 bases and 5 bases respectively, with 12 bases between them. Germline CDR1 SGHRS, CDR2 YFSETQ. This CDR3 has 15 amino acids. The CDR3 region is CASSLDAGVHNEQFF. CDR3 bases: TGCGCCAGCAGCTTGGATGCAGGGGTCCACAATGAGCAGTTCTTC.

This clonotype appeared many times. V usage is TRBV3-1 and J usage is TRBJ1-2; TRBD1 agrees at 8 bases. Unmatched junction bases numbered 4, after V lost 0 bases and J lost 4 bases. Germline CDR1 and CDR2: LGHDT and YNNKEL (reference sequence). This CDR3 has 15 amino acids. The CDR3 sequence: CASSQERTGSYGYTF. In DNA form, the CDR3 reads TGTGCCAGCAGCCAAGAAAGGACAGGGAGCTATGGCTACACCTTC.

The rearrangement uses TRBV4-1 and TRBJ1-2; D uncertain. Germline V gene sequence: CDR1 MGHRA, CDR2 YSYEKL. V lost 0 bases and J 1 base, leaving 12 bases between the germline ends. The CDR3 sequence is 16 residues long. CDR3 nucleotide sequence: TGCGCCAGCAGCCAAGAACAACAGTTGATTAACTATGGCTACACCTTC. This sequence encodes CASSQEQQLINYGYTF.

This clonotype was detected many times. V usage is TRBV28 and J usage is TRBJ2-7; 7 bases fit TRBD1. J was trimmed by 3 bases and V by 8 bases; bases with no gene match: 4. Per germline, CDR1 MDHEN and CDR2 SYDVKM. The CDR3 extends over 12 amino acids. In DNA, the CDR3 is TGTGCCAGCCGGGACAGCAACTACGAGCAGTACTTC. Amino acids: CASRDSNYEQYF.

This clonotype was counted ten times or more. CDR3 nucleotides: TGTGCCACCAGCAGAGATCGGATGAACACTGAAGCTTTCTTT. It codes for CATSRDRMNTEAFF. The chain recombines TRBV15 with TRBJ1-1, with no clear D. In germline, CDR1 is LNHNV, CDR2 YYDKDF (reference sequence). V was trimmed by 0 bases and J by 0 bases, leaving 5 bases between them. The CDR3 is made up of 14 amino acids. The full variable domain, its missing parts supplied by reference TRBV15 and TRBJ1-1, is DAMVIQNPRYQVTQFGKPVTLSCSQTLNHNVMYWYQQKSSQAPKLLFHYYDKDFNNEADTPDNFQSRRPNTSFCFLDIRSPGLGDTAMYLCATSRDRMNTEAFFGQGTRLTVV.

The table lists this clonotype with many counts. The chain carries TRBV7-9 and TRBJ2-1; D not certain. Trimming stripped 2 bases from V and 7 bases from J, with 6 bases between. The CDR3 is 12 residues long. The germline CDR1 and CDR2 sequences are SEHNR and FQNEAQ (reference sequence). In DNA form, the CDR3 reads TGTGCCAGCAGCTTAACTGTGAATGAGCAGTTCTTC. Translated: CASSLTVNEQFF.

Many counts were recorded for this clonotype. This rearrangement joins TRBV28 to TRBJ1-1; the D is unclear. The germline gives CDR1 MDHEN, CDR2 SYDVKM. This CDR3 comprises 15 residues. V dropped 5 bases and J dropped 0 bases, with 13 bases sitting between them. The chain's CDR3 is CASSLPWALNTEAFF. CDR3 bases: TGTGCCAGCAGTCTCCCCTGGGCATTGAACACTGAAGCTTTCTTT.

This clonotype is categorized as large (0.1 to 1%). CDR3 bases: TGTGCCAGCAGCCCCCAGTCCCCCAGCGGGTATGCAGATACGCAGTATTTT. This codes for CASSPQSPSGYADTQYF. The rearrangement links TRBV3-1 to TRBJ2-3, with a weak D call TRBD2 (6 bases). V was trimmed by 4 bases and J by 4 bases, leaving 21 bases between them. CDR3 length: 17 amino acids. The germline V gene has CDR1 LGHDT and CDR2 YNNKEL (reference sequence).

This clonotype has ten or more counts. This chain links TRBV3-1 with TRBJ1-5; D perhaps matches TRBD1 (5 bases). Germline CDR1 LGHDT, CDR2 YNNKEL (reference sequence). The CDR3 is made up of 13 amino acids. V lost 1 base, J lost 7 bases, and 8 bases lay in between. The CDR3 sequence: CASSQGTGQPQHF. The CDR3 DNA follows: TGTGCCAGCAGCCAAGGTACAGGACAGCCCCAGCATTTT.

The sample holds many counts of this clonotype. The V and J genes are TRBV27 and TRBJ1-1; D perhaps matches TRBD1 (6 bases). This CDR3 has 11 amino acids. V lost 7 bases, J lost 11 bases, and 14 bases lay in between. From germline, CDR1 is MNHEY and CDR2 SMNVEV (reference sequence). The CDR3 DNA reads as TGTGCCAGCATCGAAGGGGGGAGGGCTTTCTTT. Encoded protein: CASIEGGRAFF.

This clonotype was picked up many times. The CDR3: CATSSESLSGANVLTF. The CDR3, as DNA: TGTGCCACCAGCAGCGAGAGCCTCTCTGGGGCCAACGTCCTGACTTTC. The chain couples TRBV15 to TRBJ2-6; D gene ambiguous. The germline gives CDR1 LNHNV, CDR2 YYDKDF (reference sequence). This CDR3 is built from 16 residues. The V gene lost 3 bases and the J gene lost 0 bases, with 9 bases spanning the gap. The full variable domain, in which reference TRBV15 and TRBJ2-6 provide the parts outside the CDR3, is DAMVIQNPRYQVTQFGKPVTLSCSQTLNHNVMYWYQQKSSQAPKLLFHYYDKDFNNEADTPDNFQSRRPNTSFCFLDIRSPGLGDTAMYLCATSSESLSGANVLTFGAGSRLTVL.

This clonotype was counted at least ten times. J is TRBJ2-1 and V is TRBV20-1, with TRBD2 matching 12 bases. The CDR3 spans 17 residues. Germline CDR1 DFQATT, CDR2 SNEGSKA (reference sequence). V was pared by 3 bases and J by 7 bases, with 13 bases of the junction left unmatched. The CDR3 spells CSARPGLAGLGGNEQFF. The CDR3 nucleotides are TGCAGTGCTAGGCCGGGACTAGCGGGTTTAGGAGGGAATGAGCAGTTCTTC.

This clonotype was seen at least ten times. The gene calls are TRBV28 and TRBJ2-6; TRBD1 agrees at 10 bases. The CDR3 spans 18 residues. Trimming at V came to 9 bases and at J to 2 bases, leaving 13 bases not matched to a gene. CDR1 and CDR2 from the germline V gene are MDHEN and SYDVKM. CDR3 nucleotides: TGTGCCAGTTCTACTGTGCGACAGGGGGCAACTGGGGCCAACGTCCTGACTTTC. This encodes CASSTVRQGATGANVLTF.